A selection of T cell receptor beta chains follows, all from one sample in a study of graft-versus-host responses after intestinal transplantation. Which antigens these TCRs recognize remains unknown. Measured with immunoSEQ multiplex PCR; TCRdb has only the in-frame clones, and not every one. The sample records 100,000 or so clones, 87% being singletons. The source was unstimulated CD4+ T cells sorted from spleen or lymph node cells, collected before transplant. These receptors were taken from a human donor who was the organ donor for an intestinal transplant. Each CDR3 is given with its conserved first and last residue.

J	V	CDR3
TRBJ2-3	TRBV28	CASSLGGSGGDTQYF
TRBJ1-1	TRBV30	CAFSRVFGAFF
TRBJ2-1	TRBV5-1	CASSSKGLAGGLTYNEQFF
TRBJ1-5	TRBV4-1	CASSLRVNQPQHF
TRBJ1-6	TRBV6-5	CASSYSGGGPSPLHF
TRBJ2-3	TRBV9	CASSPGLSYTDTQYF
TRBJ1-4	TRBV4-1	CASSHRGPNEKLFF
TRBJ2-2	TRBV19	CASSLGQASAGELFF
TRBJ2-1	TRBV7-3	CASSIRGGPLNEQFF
TRBJ1-6	TRBV5-1	CASSRSPGDNSPLHF
TRBJ2-7	TRBV5-1	CASATGGIYEQYF
TRBJ2-3	TRBV9	CASSVRDRGRGTDTQYF
TRBJ1-2	TRBV30	CAWSYGTGKSLNTF
TRBJ2-3	TRBV27	CASTASGGRNTQYF
TRBJ2-7	TRBV30	CAWSPRGPSSYEQYF
TRBJ2-7	TRBV9	CASSVGWTATYEQYF
TRBJ1-1	TRBV6-5	CASSYLGNTEAFF
TRBJ2-7	TRBV27	CASSRGLGEQYF
TRBJ1-2	TRBV2	CASSEARGLDGYTF
TRBJ1-2	TRBV19	CASSTAVLGGYGYTF
TRBJ1-3	TRBV9	CASSAGLVQTSGNTIYF
TRBJ2-1	TRBV15	CATSRARGGGLAGANEQFF
TRBJ2-1	TRBV7-3	CASSLKGAYLSSYNEQFF
TRBJ2-7	TRBV21-1	CASSAPEYEQYF
TRBJ1-5	TRBV19	CASTSRTGNQPQHF
TRBJ1-1	TRBV7-6	CASSLAARNTEAFF
TRBJ2-7	TRBV19	CASSAQRSSYEQYF
TRBJ2-5	TRBV10-3	CAINQRSASEETQYF
TRBJ2-1	TRBV5-1	CASSLGQRSSYNEQFF
TRBJ1-4	TRBV6-1	CASSEARAWGEKLFF
TRBJ2-2	TRBV18	CASSGQGDGELFF
TRBJ2-1	TRBV20-1	CSAPDYNEQFF
TRBJ1-2	TRBV7-8	CASSVGKAGYTF
TRBJ2-3	TRBV4-2	CASTLRTSGERADTQYF
TRBJ1-2	TRBV11-1	CASRDNNYGYTF
TRBJ2-1	TRBV5-4	CASSHGWTSGTNEQFF
TRBJ2-3	TRBV5-1	CASSLEGGTPSTDTQYF
TRBJ1-2	TRBV11-2	CASRQPGGNYGYTF
TRBJ2-5	TRBV14	CAIPERGKETQYF
TRBJ1-3	TRBV19	CASIGSRPGNTIYF
TRBJ2-1	TRBV5-1	CAGASGDMNYNEQFF
TRBJ2-4	TRBV6-1	CASSELGSAKNIQYF
TRBJ2-5	TRBV20-1	CSAWVGETQYF
TRBJ2-3	TRBV27	CASSPTRGEWGGAPETQYF
TRBJ2-5	TRBV6-5	CASTLTKTQYF
TRBJ2-2	TRBV5-1	CASSLASGSGVTGELFF